This section outlines one TCR beta chain sequence together with its context. No cognate antigen has been identified for it. No much larger clonotype is one base removed from it; base qualities were not supplied. These data belong to a study of blood T cell repertoires in COVID-19 (dated by TCRdb to 2020 to 2021). Describing the broader study: Samples covering the acute and convalescent phases of COVID-19 were provided by collaborators in the United States, Italy and Spain. The material from the prospective study consisted of cDNA or gDNA derived from T cells, B-cell-depleted T cells, or PBMCs. The dataset comprised deeply sampled blood TCRbeta repertoires from subjects exposed to, actively infected with, or recovered from COVID-19. The repertoires were released in a freely available public database meant as a resource for research on the immune response to SARS-CoV-2. Samples came from the ongoing ImmuneRACE study (first 160 participants) plus 1,254 subjects from 6 global collaborators. The sample metadata nearly always contained a de-identified subject ID, COVID-19 status, age in years and sex. HLA class I and class II types, where available, came from metadata supplied by the sample provider rather than from assay-based typing.

In the prospective study, participants were about 18 to 95 years old, resided in around 25 geographic areas of the United States, and were enrolled through a virtual design. Cohort assignment in the prospective study relied on participant-reported clinical history from a screening survey and a study questionnaire. Recovered participants in ImmuneRACE Cohort 3 were defined by two consecutive negative NP/OP PCR tests, clearance by a healthcare professional, or resolution of symptoms. Each participant in the prospective study had whole blood, serum and a nasopharyngeal or oropharyngeal swab collected by mobile phlebotomists. Prospective study participants could optionally give additional blood draws and questionnaires over an approximately 2-month period. Prospective study blood samples were shipped either frozen or at room temperature before DNA extraction. TCRbeta CDR3 regions were amplified from genomic DNA by means of the immunoSEQ Assay, a bias-controlled multiplex PCR. For the original study's pipeline: The number of nucleated cells in each sample was estimated from the amplification of reference gene primers within the assay. Sequence reads were collapsed and filtered to measure the absolute abundance of every unique TCRbeta CDR3 rearrangement. Productive Simpson clonality was computed per sample as the square root of Simpson's diversity index over productive rearrangements. Drawn from immuneACCESS, this table holds only the in-frame rearrangements with V and J called that TCRdb kept. Clones are partly lost; checked studies trace under half to an unresolved V gene and leave the rest unexplained. V and J calls and clone size are given by that table; D and trimming were obtained from the DNA. This sample comprises 150,000 to 200,000 clones, more than 80% of them detected only once. Under 8% of the sample belongs to the ten largest clones.

V lost 4 bases and J lost 7 bases, and the count of bases not matched to a germline gene is 10. The germline V gene sets CDR1 to SGDLS and CDR2 to YYNGEE. The CDR3 contains 15 residues, cysteine and phenylalanine counted. Solely the CDR3 DNA is kept, with 45 bases framed from the first base. Here is what the overall study found, with its caveats: The amount of clinical and demographic metadata varied by source and participant and was provided uncurated.

The source of this sequence is a man aged 40-49 years who had recovered from COVID-19. The chain uses TRBV9 and TRBJ2-7, with 11 central nucleotides matching TRBD1. The sample was PBMCs or T cells enriched from blood (not recorded which). In nucleotide form, the sequence is TGTGCCAGCAGCCCTCAGGGACAGGGGGAAGATGAGCAGTACTTC. Its coded protein is CASSPQGQGEDEQYF.